These 5 T cell receptor beta chains were sequenced from one sample in a study of blood T cell repertoires in COVID-19. Assay: immunoSEQ multiplex PCR; the TCRdb copy retains only in-frame clones and omits some. The sample yields about 480,000 clones, 70% to 90% seen once. The sequenced sample consisted of PBMCs or T cells enriched from blood (not recorded which). These receptors all stem from a woman younger than 30 with acute COVID-19.

The rearrangement joins TRBV9 to TRBJ2-7; 7 nucleotides match TRBD1. V was clipped by 0 bases and J by 3 bases; unmatched bases: 3. Germline CDR1 and CDR2: SGDLS and YYNGEE. There are 14 residues in the CDR3. DNA for the CDR3: TGTGCCAGCAGCGTAGGGTCAGGGGGCTACGAGCAGTACTTC. Its protein product is CASSVGSGGYEQYF.

The chain couples TRBV3-1 (or the pseudogene TRBV3-2) to TRBJ2-1; D is unresolved. The germline V and J ends were trimmed by 3 bases and 8 bases, with 11 bases remaining between them. Germline lookup yields CDR1 LGHDT and CDR2 YNNKEL (reference sequence). This CDR3 is 13 amino acids long. This CDR3 reads CASSHNDEDEQFF. CDR3 nucleotides: TGTGCCAGCAGCCATAACGATGAGGATGAGCAGTTCTTC.

V usage is TRBV3-1 (or the pseudogene TRBV3-2) and J usage is TRBJ1-2, with TRBD1 matching over 8 bases. The CDR3 runs 13 residues. CDR1 LGHDT and CDR2 YNNKEL come from the germline V gene (reference sequence). Unmatched junction bases numbered 6, after V lost 4 bases and J lost 8 bases. CDR3 nucleotides: TGTGCCAGCAGCCCAGACAGGGGAAAGGGCTACACCTTC. Translated: CASSPDRGKGYTF.

This clone showed up just a few times. The chain combines TRBV5-1 with TRBJ1-1; D not certain. CDR3 length: 15 amino acids. Per germline, CDR1 SGHRS and CDR2 YFSETQ. With 4 bases removed from V and 4 bases from J, the gap between germline ends came to 17 bases. CDR3 in DNA: TGCGCCAGCAGCCATAATGTCCCCGGAGGCACTGAAGCTTTCTTT. It is translated as CASSHNVPGGTEAFF.

V is TRBV7-2 and J is TRBJ1-3; possibly TRBD1 for D (5 bases). The germline CDR1 and CDR2 sequences are SGHTA and FQGNSA. Trimming shortened V by 5 bases and J by 0 bases, and 8 bases separated the two germline ends. This CDR3 comprises 14 residues. Here the CDR3 reads CASSERGSGNTIYF. The CDR3 DNA reads as TGTGCCAGCAGCGAAAGGGGCTCTGGAAACACCATATATTTT.